This T cell receptor (beta chain) was recorded in a study of T-cell memory formation after mild COVID-19. Study conclusions and caveats: Contracting clones localized mainly to CM and EM when CD4+ and mainly to EMRA when CD8+.

Worth noting for this clonotype: As yet, its antigen is unknown.

The CDR3 is 16 amino acids. Germline CDR1 and CDR2: MNHEY and SVGAGI. Germline trimming cut 6 bases from V and 2 bases from J; bases unmatched to any gene: 12. With constant-segment primers, 5'RACE yielded cDNA libraries of TCR alpha and TCR beta that carried sample barcodes and UMIs. Using its own MiXCR run on the 5' RACE reads, TCRdb lists one record per CDR3 protein. This table has about 560,000 distinct CDR3 sequences, roughly 17% appearing once. The sequence was obtained from an adult woman who had mild COVID-19 (a few samples of this study predate the infection). Cell type and time point are not known. V is TRBV6-5 and J is TRBJ2-7, with 8 bases matching TRBD2. Sequenced sample: PBMCs or a T cell subset sorted from them (not recorded which). The CDR3 loop is CASSRILADLPYEQYF. As DNA, the CDR3 is TGTGCCAGCAGCCGAATACTAGCGGACCTTCCCTACGAGCAGTACTTC.